This TCR beta chain was sequenced during a study of cytomegalovirus exposure and HLA in healthy donors. Study details: Ancestry clustering placed 81% of several hundred genotyped donors in the Caucasian-associated cluster. General study points: Owing to their indistinguishability, certain V segments, notably TRBV6-2 and TRBV6-3, were excluded. Earlier results showed most TCR beta V segments being productive about 90% or about 30% of the time.

Donors likely had unrecorded immune exposures despite being nominally healthy when sampled. This CDR3 has 16 amino acids. Germline assignment: CDR1 LGHNA and CDR2 YSLEER. Trimming stripped 0 bases from V and 0 bases from J, with 8 bases between. The PCR contained 60 Vbeta and 13 Jbeta primers. The method was immunoSEQ multiplex PCR; TCRdb's version includes in-frame clones alone and lacks a portion of them. The sample includes 110,000 to 150,000 clones, about four fifths of them seen just once. For this clone: Its target is unknown.

The V gene is TRBV4-3, the J gene TRBJ2-2; D might be TRBD2 (6 bases). Sequenced input: PBMCs. The clonotype comes from a female donor in good health and CMV-seronegative. The chain's CDR3 is CASSQESGSNTGELFF. The CDR3 DNA reads TGCGCCAGCAGCCAAGAAAGCGGGTCGAACACCGGGGAGCTGTTTTTT.